The clone carrying this T cell receptor beta chain was seen a few times. Its antigen is unidentified. These data belong to a study of beta chain features in type 1 diabetes. Cells sorted by CD45RO/CCR7/CD25/CD127/CD95/CD27 comprised CD4+ naive, central memory, regulatory and stem cell-like memory cells. Sorting produced populations that all topped 98% purity. Expressed TCRB transcripts were sequenced after all isolated RNA was converted to cDNA. The table came from immunoSEQ multiplex PCR; TCRdb's copy has only in-frame clones and leaves some out. The data show about 150,000 clones, around 8% seen once. The CDR3 has 14 amino acids. CDR1 SGHRS and CDR2 YFSETQ come from the germline V gene. With V trimmed by 0 bases and J by 9 bases, 5 bases remained unmatched. Study-level results: Still unanswered here is whether HLA type influences TCRB rearrangement. TCRB repertoires of naive, central memory and Treg cells appeared more similar among patients than among healthy donors. In all four CD4+ subsets, TCRB CDR3 length was significantly, moderately reduced in type 1 diabetes.

The TCR sequence derives from a woman aged 40 to 50 with type 1 diabetes. This chain connects TRBV5-1 to TRBJ1-1; 10 bases are a match to TRBD1. The sample taken for sequencing was central memory CD4+ T cells from blood. The CDR3 sequence: CASSLGDRGRKAFF. The CDR3 bases are TGCGCCAGCAGCTTGGGGGACAGGGGAAGAAAAGCTTTCTTT.